The 24 T cell receptor beta chains below all came from one sample that was sequenced in a study of cytomegalovirus exposure and HLA in healthy donors. 60 Vbeta and 13 Jbeta primers were used in PCR. Using immunoSEQ multiplex PCR, the repertoire was profiled, and TCRdb retains in-frame clones only, with some absent. The sample consists of over 200,000 clones, about 74% of them appearing once. Sequencing used PBMCs. The receptors were sampled from a woman aged 25 to 45 in good health and CMV-seronegative.

The CDR3 loop reads CAWKGARGFQGNTEAFF. As DNA, the CDR3 is TGTGCCTGGAAAGGAGCCAGGGGCTTTCAAGGAAACACTGAAGCTTTCTTT. This sequence joins TRBV30 and TRBJ1-1; D possibly corresponds to TRBD1 (6 bases). Germline CDR1 is GTSNPN and CDR2 is SVGIG (reference sequence). V was pared by 4 bases and J by 2 bases, with 23 bases between. The CDR3 is 17 amino acids.

The chain is built from TRBV9 and TRBJ1-1; a weak D match, TRBD1 (5 bases). CDR1 and CDR2 (germline): SGDLS, YYNGEE. Trimming took 0 bases from V and 5 from J, leaving 11 bases between them. The CDR3 spans 14 residues. CDR3 protein: CASSVGGARTEAFF. CDR3 bases: TGTGCCAGCAGCGTAGGTGGGGCAAGGACTGAAGCTTTCTTT.

The chain uses TRBV6-1 and TRBJ1-2; 8 bases are a match to TRBD1. The V segment lost 5 bases and the J segment 2 bases; nucleotides outside the gene matches: 7. Per germline, CDR1 MNHNS and CDR2 SASEGT. The CDR3 is made up of 15 amino acids. CDR3 sequence: CASSQGQATNYGYTF. DNA for the CDR3: TGTGCCAGCAGTCAGGGACAGGCGACGAACTATGGCTACACCTTC.

The chain uses TRBV7-9 and TRBJ2-5, with D maybe TRBD1 (5 bases). CDR3 length equals 15 residues. Germline loops: CDR1 SEHNR, CDR2 FQNEAQ (reference sequence). V was shortened by 1 base and J by 0 bases, with 9 bases between the two germline ends. The CDR3 sequence is CASSLGQPHQETQYF. The CDR3 DNA reads as TGTGCCAGCAGCTTAGGACAGCCGCACCAAGAGACCCAGTACTTC.

The genes are TRBV11-3 and TRBJ2-7; the match to TRBD2 covers 8 bases. The CDR3 runs 13 residues. From germline, CDR1 is SGHNT and CDR2 YENEEA. V lost 5 bases, J lost 7 bases, and 7 bases stayed unmatched. CDR3 in amino acids: CASSRRAGGEQYF. For the CDR3, the DNA is TGTGCCAGCAGCCGGCGGGCGGGAGGAGAGCAGTACTTC.

The chain is built from TRBV18 and TRBJ1-2; 10 positions agree with TRBD1. Trimming removed 3 bases from V and 5 bases from J; junction bases left unmatched: 6. Germline V gives CDR1 KGHSH, CDR2 LQKENI. The CDR3 is made up of 15 amino acids. The CDR3 is CASSPWDRGDYGYTF. The DNA for the CDR3 is TGTGCCAGCTCACCGTGGGACAGGGGCGATTATGGCTACACCTTC. Combining the CDR3 with reference TRBV18 and TRBJ1-2 gives the whole variable domain NAGVMQNPRHLVRRRGQEARLRCSPMKGHSHVYWYRQLPEEGLKFMVYLQKENIIDESGMPKERFSAEFPKEGPSILRIQQVVRGDSAAYFCASSPWDRGDYGYTFGSGTRLTVV.

In this sample, this clone turned up a few times. The chain has TRBV6-5 and TRBJ2-3; D possibly corresponds to TRBD2 (6 bases). Germline CDR1 is MNHEY and CDR2 is SVGAGI. Trimming cost V 6 bases and J 5 bases, with 15 bases left between them. The CDR3 is 14 amino acids. The CDR3 loop reads CASRWEASGDTQYF. In DNA form, the CDR3 reads TGTGCCAGCAGATGGGAGGCCTCAGGAGATACGCAGTATTTT.

V usage is TRBV6-5 and J usage is TRBJ1-2; D is possibly TRBD1 (6 bases). The CDR3 has 13 amino acids. V was clipped by 5 bases and J by 0 bases, with 7 bases between them. The germline V gene has CDR1 MNHEY and CDR2 SVGAGI. CDR3 region: CASSEGANYGYTF. The CDR3 nucleotides read TGTGCCAGCAGTGAGGGGGCTAACTATGGCTACACCTTC.

Of note for this clone: Other DNA sequences in the sample encode the same CDR3. The chain carries TRBV4-2 and TRBJ1-2; TRBD1 matches 9 bases. Unmatched junction bases numbered 12, after V lost 6 bases and J lost 4 bases. This CDR3 has 16 amino acids. CDR1 and CDR2 from the germline V gene are LGHNA and YNFKEQ. DNA for the CDR3: TGTGCCAGCAGTCAGGCTGGGGACAGGGAACGCTATGGCTACACCTTC. It translates to CASSQAGDRERYGYTF.

Turning to this clone: This sample also contains other DNA sequences that code for the same CDR3. This chain uses TRBV19 with TRBJ1-1, with 9 bases fitting TRBD1. The CDR3 has 17 residues. Looked up from germline, CDR1 is LNHDA and CDR2 is SQIVND (reference sequence). Trimming removed 4 bases from V and 4 bases from J; junction bases left unmatched: 13. CDR3 in DNA: TGTGCCAGTAGTAGTCCGGGACAGGGCTTTCTTAGCACTGAAGCTTTCTTT. Translating it yields CASSSPGQGFLSTEAFF.

The chain employs TRBV27 and TRBJ2-1; 8 bases are shared with TRBD2. Unmatched junction bases numbered 8, after V lost 3 bases and J lost 4 bases. The CDR3 consists of 16 residues. CDR1 is MNHEY and CDR2 is SMNVEV in the germline V gene (reference sequence). CDR3 amino acids: CASSFIAGNQYNEQFF. CDR3 nucleotides: TGTGCCAGCAGTTTTATAGCGGGAAACCAATACAATGAGCAGTTCTTC.

V gene TRBV7-9 combines with J gene TRBJ2-1; maybe TRBD1 (6 bases). Germline CDR1 reads SEHNR; CDR2 reads FQNEAQ (reference sequence). The CDR3 extends over 15 amino acids. Between the trimmed V and J ends, which lost 0 bases and 6 bases, there was a span of 12 bases. The CDR3 nucleotides are TGTGCCAGCAGCTTAGCACAGGGTGGAGGCAATGAGCAGTTCTTC. Protein sequence: CASSLAQGGGNEQFF.

The V call is TRBV27, the J call TRBJ1-4; no firm D call. Trimming shortened V by 5 bases and J by 0 bases, and 7 bases separated the two germline ends. CDR1 and CDR2 from the germline V gene are MNHEY and SMNVEV (reference sequence). The CDR3 covers 14 residues. CDR3 amino acids: CASSISTTNEKLFF. In DNA form, the CDR3 reads TGTGCCAGCAGTATTAGCACAACTAATGAAAAACTGTTTTTT.

A single count supports this clone. V is TRBV4-1 and J is TRBJ1-1, with TRBD1 matching 12 bases. The CDR3 extends over 15 amino acids. Germline V lookup: CDR1 MGHRA, CDR2 YSYEKL. V lost 1 base and J lost 8; bases outside the gene matches: 5. The CDR3 DNA follows: TGCGCCAGCAGCCAAGCTTCGGGACAGGGGGCCGAAGCTTTCTTT. It yields the protein CASSQASGQGAEAFF.

The chain recombines TRBV27 with TRBJ1-1, with unresolved D. The V and J ends lost 8 bases and 4 bases respectively, with 14 bases between them. Germline V lookup: CDR1 MNHEY, CDR2 SMNVEV (reference sequence). The length of the CDR3 is 13 residues. CDR3 DNA: TGTGCCAGCTCCTTCGGTGGTACCACTGAAGCTTTCTTT. Translation: CASSFGGTTEAFF.

The sample holds a few counts of this clone. The chain links TRBV9 to TRBJ1-2, with TRBD1 matching 12 bases. This CDR3 is built from 15 residues. The ends lost 4 bases at V and 7 bases at J; junction bases unmatched: 8. Germline CDR1 is SGDLS and CDR2 is YYNGEE. CDR3 loop: CASSPGDRGHGGYTF. CDR3 coding DNA: TGTGCCAGCAGCCCAGGGGACAGGGGGCATGGTGGCTACACCTTC.

In its sample, this clone was seen a few times. V gene TRBV10-3 combines with J gene TRBJ2-7, with D possibly matching TRBD2 (6 bases). The CDR3 spans 14 residues. V was cut by 10 bases and J by 0 bases, with 16 bases left in between. In germline, CDR1 is ENHRY, CDR2 SYGVKD. The CDR3 bases are TGTGCCACCTCACGCGGGACTGACTCCTACGAGCAGTACTTC. This gives the protein CATSRGTDSYEQYF.

This chain connects TRBV6-5 to TRBJ2-7; TRBD2 is a possible D gene (6 bases). Trimming left V 0 bases short and J 4 bases short, with 13 bases between. Germline loops: CDR1 MNHEY, CDR2 SVGAGI. The CDR3 loop spans 15 amino acids. Written as DNA, the CDR3 is TGTGCCAGCAGTTACTCGACCGGGACTGGGTACGAGCAGTACTTC. Translating gives CASSYSTGTGYEQYF.

A few counts support this clone. This sequence joins TRBV9 and TRBJ1-2; TRBD1 might be the D (5 bases). Deletions cut 4 bases from V and 3 bases from J, with 16 bases between. This CDR3 region has 15 residues. Germline values: CDR1 SGDLS, CDR2 YYNGEE. The CDR3 spells CASSPRGGVDYGYTF. CDR3 in DNA: TGTGCCAGCAGCCCTCGGGGAGGGGTCGACTATGGCTACACCTTC. Combining the CDR3 with reference TRBV9 and TRBJ1-2 gives the whole variable domain DSGVTQTPKHLITATGQRVTLRCSPRSGDLSVYWYQQSLDQGLQFLIQYYNGEERAKGNILERFSAQQFPDLHSELNLSSLELGDSALYFCASSPRGGVDYGYTFGSGTRLTVV.

By proportion, this clone is large. Other nucleotide sequences in the sample specify the same CDR3. This chain joins TRBV7-9 and TRBJ1-1; the match to TRBD1 covers 10 bases. Germline V gene sequence: CDR1 SEHNR, CDR2 FQNEAQ (reference sequence). This CDR3 has 14 residues. Trimming took 4 bases from V and 8 from J; bases not matched to a gene: 7. The CDR3 DNA sequence: TGTGCCAGCAGCTCCGGACAGGGGGAGTTGGAAGCTTTCTTT. Protein: CASSSGQGELEAFF.

The chain employs TRBV6-5 and TRBJ1-2; no reliable D call. Trimming removed 3 bases at V and 6 bases at J, with 14 bases between. The CDR3 is 14 residues long. Germline values: CDR1 MNHEY, CDR2 SVGAGI. DNA of the CDR3: TGTGCCAGCAGTTATGGCAGGTCTAAGAATGGCTACACCTTC. Translated, it gives CASSYGRSKNGYTF.

The gene calls are TRBV9 and TRBJ2-1, with 9 positions matching TRBD2. With V trimmed by 4 bases and J by 3 bases, 11 bases remained unmatched. CDR1 is SGDLS and CDR2 is YYNGEE in the germline V gene. The CDR3 runs 17 residues. The CDR3 here is CASSKQGGRAGYNEQFF. Written as DNA, the CDR3 is TGTGCCAGCAGCAAACAGGGCGGGAGGGCCGGCTACAATGAGCAGTTCTTC.

The CDR3 nucleotides read TGTGCCAGCAACAGCCGGGACAGGCCTAACTATGGCTACACCTTC. Translated, it gives CASNSRDRPNYGYTF. V is TRBV6-5 and J is TRBJ1-2; 8 bases match TRBD1. Trimming removed 7 bases from V and 0 bases from J; junction bases left unmatched: 7. The CDR3 totals 15 residues. Germline assignment: CDR1 MNHEY and CDR2 SVGAGI.

This clone appeared once. Other DNA sequences in this specimen translate into the identical CDR3. The chain uses TRBV2 and TRBJ1-5; possibly TRBD1 for D (5 bases). The CDR3 contains 15 residues. Germline V gene data show CDR1 as SNHLY and CDR2 as FYNNEI. Trimming stripped 2 bases from V and 3 bases from J, with 11 bases between. The CDR3 here is CASSEWQGLNQPQHF. The CDR3 nucleotides read TGTGCCAGCAGTGAATGGCAGGGTCTCAATCAGCCCCAGCATTTT.